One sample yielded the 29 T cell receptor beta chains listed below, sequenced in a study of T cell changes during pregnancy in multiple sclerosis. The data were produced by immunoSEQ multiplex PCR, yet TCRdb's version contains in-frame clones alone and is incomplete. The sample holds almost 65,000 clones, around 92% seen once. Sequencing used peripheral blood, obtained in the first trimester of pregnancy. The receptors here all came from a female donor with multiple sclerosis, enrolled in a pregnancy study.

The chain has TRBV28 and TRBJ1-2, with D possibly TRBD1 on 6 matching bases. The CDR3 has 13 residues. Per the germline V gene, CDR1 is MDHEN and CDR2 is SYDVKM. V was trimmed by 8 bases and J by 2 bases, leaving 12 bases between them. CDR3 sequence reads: CASDRTGNYGYTF. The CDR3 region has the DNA TGTGCCAGCGATCGCACAGGGAACTATGGCTACACCTTC.

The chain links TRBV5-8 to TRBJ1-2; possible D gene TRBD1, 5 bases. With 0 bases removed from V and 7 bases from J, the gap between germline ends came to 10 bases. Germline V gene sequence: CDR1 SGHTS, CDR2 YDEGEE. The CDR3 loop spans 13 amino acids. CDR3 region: CASSLAGGVGYTF. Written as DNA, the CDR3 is TGTGCCAGCAGCTTGGCCGGGGGAGTTGGCTACACCTTC.

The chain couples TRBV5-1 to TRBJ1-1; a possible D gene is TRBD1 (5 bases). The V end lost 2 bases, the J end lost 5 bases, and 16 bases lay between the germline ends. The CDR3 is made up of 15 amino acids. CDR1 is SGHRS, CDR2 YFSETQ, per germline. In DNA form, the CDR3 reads TGCGCCAGCAGCTTTTATCGGGGGTCAGGAACTGAAGCTTTCTTT. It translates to CASSFYRGSGTEAFF.

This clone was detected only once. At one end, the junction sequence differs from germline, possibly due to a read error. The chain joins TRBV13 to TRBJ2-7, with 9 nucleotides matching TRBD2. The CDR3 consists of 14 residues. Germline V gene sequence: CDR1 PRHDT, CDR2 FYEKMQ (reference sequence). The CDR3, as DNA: TGTGCCAGCTGCTTTAGCGGGAGCTCCTACGAGCAGTACTTC. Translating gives CASCFSGSSYEQYF.

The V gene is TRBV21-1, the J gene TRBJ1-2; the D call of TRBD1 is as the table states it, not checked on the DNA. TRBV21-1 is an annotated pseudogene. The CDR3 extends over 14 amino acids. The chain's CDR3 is CASSKDRKGEGYTF. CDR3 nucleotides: TGTGCCAGCAGCAAAGATCGAAAGGGGGAAGGCTACACCTTC.

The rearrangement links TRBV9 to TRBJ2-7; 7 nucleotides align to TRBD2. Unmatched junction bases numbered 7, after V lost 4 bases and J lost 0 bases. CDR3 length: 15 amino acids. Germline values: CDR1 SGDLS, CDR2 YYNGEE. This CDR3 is CASSPRPSGSYEQYF. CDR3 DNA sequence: TGTGCCAGCAGCCCAAGGCCTAGCGGCTCCTACGAGCAGTACTTC. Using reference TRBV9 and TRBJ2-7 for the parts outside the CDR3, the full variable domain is DSGVTQTPKHLITATGQRVTLRCSPRSGDLSVYWYQQSLDQGLQFLIQYYNGEERAKGNILERFSAQQFPDLHSELNLSSLELGDSALYFCASSPRPSGSYEQYFGPGTRLTVT.

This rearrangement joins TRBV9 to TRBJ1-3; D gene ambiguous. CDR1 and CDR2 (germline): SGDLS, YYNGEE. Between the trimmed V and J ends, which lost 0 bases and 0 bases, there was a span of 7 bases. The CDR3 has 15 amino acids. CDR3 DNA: TGTGCCAGCAGCGTAGGCCCGAGCTCTGGAAACACCATATATTTT. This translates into CASSVGPSSGNTIYF.

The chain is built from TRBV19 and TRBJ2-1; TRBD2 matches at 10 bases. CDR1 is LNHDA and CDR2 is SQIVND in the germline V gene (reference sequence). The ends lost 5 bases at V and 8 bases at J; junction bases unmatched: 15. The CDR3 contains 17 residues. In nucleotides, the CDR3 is TGTGCCAGTAGTTTTCTGGACGGAGGGACTAGCGAGGATGAGCAGTTCTTC. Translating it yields CASSFLDGGTSEDEQFF.

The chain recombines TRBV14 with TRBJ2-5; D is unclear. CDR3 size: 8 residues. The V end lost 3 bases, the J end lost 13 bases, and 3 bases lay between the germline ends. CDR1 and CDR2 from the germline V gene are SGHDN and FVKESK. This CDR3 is CASSHRYF. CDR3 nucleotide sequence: TGTGCCAGCAGCCATCGGTACTTC.

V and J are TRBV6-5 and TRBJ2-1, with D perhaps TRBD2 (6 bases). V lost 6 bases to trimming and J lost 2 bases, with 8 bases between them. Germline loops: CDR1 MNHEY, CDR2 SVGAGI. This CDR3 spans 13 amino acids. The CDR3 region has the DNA TGTGCCAGCAGAGGAGGGCCCTACAATGAGCAGTTCTTC. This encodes CASRGGPYNEQFF.

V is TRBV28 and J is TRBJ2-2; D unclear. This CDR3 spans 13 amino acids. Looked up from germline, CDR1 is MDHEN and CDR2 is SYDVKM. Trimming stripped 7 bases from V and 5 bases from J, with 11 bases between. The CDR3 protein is CASKSGGTGELFF. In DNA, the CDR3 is TGTGCCAGCAAATCCGGTGGTACCGGGGAGCTGTTTTTT.

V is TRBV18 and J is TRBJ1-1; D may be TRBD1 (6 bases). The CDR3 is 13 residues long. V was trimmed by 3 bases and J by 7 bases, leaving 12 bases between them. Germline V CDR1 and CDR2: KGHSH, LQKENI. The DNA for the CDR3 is TGTGCCAGCTCACCCGCTCAGGGGAATGAAGCTTTCTTT. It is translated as CASSPAQGNEAFF. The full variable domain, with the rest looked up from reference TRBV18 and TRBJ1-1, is NAGVMQNPRHLVRRRGQEARLRCSPMKGHSHVYWYRQLPEEGLKFMVYLQKENIIDESGMPKERFSAEFPKEGPSILRIQQVVRGDSAAYFCASSPAQGNEAFFGQGTRLTVV.

CDR3 sequence reads: CASSLAGDNEQFF. CDR3 in DNA: TGTGCCAGCAGTCTGGCGGGAGACAATGAGCAGTTCTTC. The rearrangement joins TRBV27 to TRBJ2-1; 7 bases agree with TRBD2. The trim removed 5 bases at V and 5 bases at J, leaving 3 bases unmatched. The CDR3 has 13 amino acids. Germline V gene lookup returns CDR1 MNHEY and CDR2 SMNVEV (reference sequence).

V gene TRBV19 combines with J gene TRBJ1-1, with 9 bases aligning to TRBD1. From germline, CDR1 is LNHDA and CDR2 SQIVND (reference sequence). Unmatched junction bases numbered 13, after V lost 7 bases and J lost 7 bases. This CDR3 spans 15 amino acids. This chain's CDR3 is CASKILGQGPFEAFF. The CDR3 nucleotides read TGTGCCAGTAAAATCTTGGGACAGGGCCCGTTTGAAGCTTTCTTT. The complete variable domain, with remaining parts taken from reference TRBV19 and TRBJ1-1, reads DGGITQSPKYLFRKEGQNVTLSCEQNLNHDAMYWYRQDPGQGLRLIYYSQIVNDFQKGDIAEGYSVSREKKESFPLTVTSAQKNPTAFYLCASKILGQGPFEAFFGQGTRLTVV.

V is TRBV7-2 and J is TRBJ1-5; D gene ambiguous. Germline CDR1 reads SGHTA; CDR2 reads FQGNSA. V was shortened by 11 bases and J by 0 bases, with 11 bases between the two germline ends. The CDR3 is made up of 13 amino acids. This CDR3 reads CAPLGVSNQPQHF. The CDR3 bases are TGTGCCCCTCTGGGAGTTAGCAATCAGCCCCAGCATTTT. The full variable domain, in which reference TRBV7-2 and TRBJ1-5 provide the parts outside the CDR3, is GAGVSQSPSNKVTEKGKDVELRCDPISGHTALYWYRQSLGQGLEFLIYFQGNSAPDKSGLPSDRFSAERTGGSVSTLTIQRTQQEDSAVYLCAPLGVSNQPQHFGDGTRLSIL.

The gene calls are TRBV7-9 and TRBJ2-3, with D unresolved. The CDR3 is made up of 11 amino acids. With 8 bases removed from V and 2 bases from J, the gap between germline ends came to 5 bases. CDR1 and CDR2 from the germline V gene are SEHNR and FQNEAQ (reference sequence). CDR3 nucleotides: TGTGCCAGCTCCTACACAGATACGCAGTATTTT. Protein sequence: CASSYTDTQYF.

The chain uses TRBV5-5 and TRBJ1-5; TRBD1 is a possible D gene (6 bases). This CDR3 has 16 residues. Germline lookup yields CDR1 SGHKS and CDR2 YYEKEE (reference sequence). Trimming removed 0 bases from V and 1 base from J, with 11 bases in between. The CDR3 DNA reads TGTGCCAGCAGCTTGGCCGGGGGGGCCAGCAATCAGCCCCAGCATTTT. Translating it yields CASSLAGGASNQPQHF.

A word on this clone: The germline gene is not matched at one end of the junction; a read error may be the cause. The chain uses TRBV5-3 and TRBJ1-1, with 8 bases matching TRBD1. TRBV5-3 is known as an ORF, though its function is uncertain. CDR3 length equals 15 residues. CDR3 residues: CASSLIGQGRTEAFF. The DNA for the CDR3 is TGTGCCAGCAGCTTGATAGGACAGGGCCGTACTGAAGCTTTCTTT.

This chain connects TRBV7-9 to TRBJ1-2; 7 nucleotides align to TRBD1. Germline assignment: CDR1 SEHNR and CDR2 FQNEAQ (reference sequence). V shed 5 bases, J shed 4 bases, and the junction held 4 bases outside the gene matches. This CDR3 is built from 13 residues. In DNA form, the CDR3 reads TGTGCCAGCAGCCGACAGGGAGGCTATGGCTACACCTTC. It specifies CASSRQGGYGYTF.

As DNA, the CDR3 is TGTGCCAGCAGCTTAGGGACTAGCGGTAACACCGGGGAGCTGTTTTTT. This translates into CASSLGTSGNTGELFF. This chain links TRBV7-3 with TRBJ2-2; 11 nucleotides line up with TRBD2. Trimming at V came to 2 bases and at J to 2 bases, leaving 1 base not matched to a gene. CDR3 size: 16 residues. Germline CDR1 reads SGHTA; CDR2 reads FQGTGA. Drawing the rest from reference TRBV7-3 and TRBJ2-2, the complete variable domain is GAGVSQTPSNKVTEKGKYVELRCDPISGHTALYWYRQSLGQGPEFLIYFQGTGAADDSGLPNDRFFAVRPEGSVSTLKIQRTERGDSAVYLCASSLGTSGNTGELFFGEGSRLTVL.

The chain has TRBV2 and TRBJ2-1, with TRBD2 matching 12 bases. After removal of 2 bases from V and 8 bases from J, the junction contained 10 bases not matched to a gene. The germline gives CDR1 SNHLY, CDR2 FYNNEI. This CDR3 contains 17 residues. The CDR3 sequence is CASSERVASGRGHEQFF. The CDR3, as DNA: TGTGCCAGCAGTGAAAGGGTCGCTAGCGGGAGGGGGCATGAGCAGTTCTTC.

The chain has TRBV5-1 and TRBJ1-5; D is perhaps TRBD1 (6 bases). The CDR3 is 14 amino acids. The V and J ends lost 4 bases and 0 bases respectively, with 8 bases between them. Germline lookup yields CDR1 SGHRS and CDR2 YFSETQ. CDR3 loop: CASSKDSSNQPQHF. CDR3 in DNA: TGCGCCAGCAGCAAGGACAGTAGCAATCAGCCCCAGCATTTT.

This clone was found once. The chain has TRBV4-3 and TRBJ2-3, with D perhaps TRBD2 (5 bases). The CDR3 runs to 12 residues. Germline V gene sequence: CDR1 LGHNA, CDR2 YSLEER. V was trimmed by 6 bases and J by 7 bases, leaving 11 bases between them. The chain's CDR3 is CASRGVGYTQYF. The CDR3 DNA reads TGCGCCAGCAGGGGAGTAGGATATACGCAGTATTTT.

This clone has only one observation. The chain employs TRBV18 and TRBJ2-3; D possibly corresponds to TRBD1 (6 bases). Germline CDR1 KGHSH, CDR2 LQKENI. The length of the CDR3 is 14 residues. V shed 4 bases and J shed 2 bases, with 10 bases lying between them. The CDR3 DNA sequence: TGTGCCAGCTCACTGGGACACCCCACAGATACGCAGTATTTT. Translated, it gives CASSLGHPTDTQYF. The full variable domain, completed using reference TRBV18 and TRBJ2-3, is NAGVMQNPRHLVRRRGQEARLRCSPMKGHSHVYWYRQLPEEGLKFMVYLQKENIIDESGMPKERFSAEFPKEGPSILRIQQVVRGDSAAYFCASSLGHPTDTQYFGPGTRLTVL.

CDR3 loop: CASTRDLSTDTQYF. The DNA for the CDR3 is TGTGCCAGCACGCGGGACCTTAGCACAGATACGCAGTATTTT. J is TRBJ2-3 and V is TRBV9, with a tentative D call TRBD2 (6 bases). The length of the CDR3 is 14 residues. Germline loops: CDR1 SGDLS, CDR2 YYNGEE. The germline V and J ends were trimmed by 6 bases and 0 bases, with 11 bases remaining between them.

CDR3 sequence (DNA): TGTGCCAGCAGCGTAGGGGTCGGGGTAGCGGCGGATACGCAGTATTTT. Its protein is CASSVGVGVAADTQYF. The rearrangement joins TRBV9 to TRBJ2-3, with a weak D call TRBD2 (6 bases). CDR1 SGDLS and CDR2 YYNGEE come from the germline V gene. The germline V and J ends were trimmed by 0 bases and 6 bases, with 17 bases remaining between them. The CDR3 runs 16 residues.

The DNA for the CDR3 is TGTGCCAGCAGTTCCCGGGACTCCCCGGGCGAGCAGTACTTC. Residues: CASSSRDSPGEQYF. This rearrangement joins TRBV7-9 to TRBJ2-7; a possible D gene is TRBD2 (6 bases). CDR1 is SEHNR and CDR2 is FQNEAQ in the germline V gene (reference sequence). The CDR3 loop spans 14 amino acids. V was shortened by 6 bases and J by 6 bases, with 18 bases between the two germline ends.

CDR3 protein: CASSEAAGITGELFF. The CDR3 region has the DNA TGTGCCAGCAGTGAAGCGGCAGGGATAACCGGGGAGCTGTTTTTT. The chain carries TRBV2 and TRBJ2-2, with D maybe TRBD1 (5 bases). V dropped 0 bases and J dropped 5 bases, with 10 bases sitting between them. The length of the CDR3 is 15 residues. Germline loops: CDR1 SNHLY, CDR2 FYNNEI.

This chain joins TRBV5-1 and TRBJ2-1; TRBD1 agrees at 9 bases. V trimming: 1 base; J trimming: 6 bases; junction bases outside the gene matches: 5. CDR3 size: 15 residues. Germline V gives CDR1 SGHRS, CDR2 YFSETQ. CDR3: CASSLPGTGSNEQFF. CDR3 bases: TGCGCCAGCAGCTTGCCGGGGACAGGGTCCAATGAGCAGTTCTTC. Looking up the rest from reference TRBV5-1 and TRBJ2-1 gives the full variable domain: KAGVTQTPRYLIKTRGQQVTLSCSPISGHRSVSWYQQTPGQGLQFLFEYFSETQRNKGNFPGRFSGRQFSNSRSEMNVSTLELGDSALYLCASSLPGTGSNEQFFGPGTRLTVL.